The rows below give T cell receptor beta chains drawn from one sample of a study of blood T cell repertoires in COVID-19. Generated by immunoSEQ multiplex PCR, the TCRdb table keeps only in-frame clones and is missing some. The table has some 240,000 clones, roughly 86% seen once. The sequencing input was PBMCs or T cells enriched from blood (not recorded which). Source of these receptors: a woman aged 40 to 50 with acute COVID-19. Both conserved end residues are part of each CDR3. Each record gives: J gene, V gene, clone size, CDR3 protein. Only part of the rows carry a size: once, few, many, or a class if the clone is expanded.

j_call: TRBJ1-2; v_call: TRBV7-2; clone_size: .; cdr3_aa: CASSPNAQGAGYTF
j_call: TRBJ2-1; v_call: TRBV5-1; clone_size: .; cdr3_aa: CASSELPTYNEQFF
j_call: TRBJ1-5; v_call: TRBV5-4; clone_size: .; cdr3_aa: CASSLGPGSSNQPQHF
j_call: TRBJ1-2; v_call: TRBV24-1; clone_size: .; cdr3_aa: CATSDTRDRGSGYTF
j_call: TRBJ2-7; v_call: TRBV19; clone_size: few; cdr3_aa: CASSIEGAGVNLYEQYF
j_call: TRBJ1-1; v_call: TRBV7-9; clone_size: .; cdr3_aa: CASTRGGLLEAFF
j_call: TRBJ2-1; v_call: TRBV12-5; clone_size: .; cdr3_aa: CASGLGADPLNNEQFF
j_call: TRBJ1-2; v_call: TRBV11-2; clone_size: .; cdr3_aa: CASSSQSQGFGYGYTF
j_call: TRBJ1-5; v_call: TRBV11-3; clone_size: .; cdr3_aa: CASSPHLGRGQDQPQHF
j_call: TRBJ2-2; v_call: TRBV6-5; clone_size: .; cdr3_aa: CATKTGLSTGELFF
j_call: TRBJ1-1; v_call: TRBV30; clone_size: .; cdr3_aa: CAWRRQGNTEAFF
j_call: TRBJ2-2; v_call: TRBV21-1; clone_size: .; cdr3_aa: CASSNYTTGELFF
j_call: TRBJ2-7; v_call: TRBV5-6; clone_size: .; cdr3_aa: CASSYRDRVAHYEQYF
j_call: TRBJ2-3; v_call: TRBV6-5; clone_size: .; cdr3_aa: CASGGRSTDTQYF
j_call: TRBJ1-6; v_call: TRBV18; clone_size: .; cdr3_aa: CASSLRDRNNSPLHF
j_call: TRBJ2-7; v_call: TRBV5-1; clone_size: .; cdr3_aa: CASSRIGAYEQYF
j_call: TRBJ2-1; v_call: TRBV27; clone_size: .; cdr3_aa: CASSPLLWEQYNEQFF
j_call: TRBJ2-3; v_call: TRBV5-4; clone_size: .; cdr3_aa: CASSLGSSGTDTQYF
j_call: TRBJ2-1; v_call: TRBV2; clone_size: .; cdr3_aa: CASSGANNEQFF
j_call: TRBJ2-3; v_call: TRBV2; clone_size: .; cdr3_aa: CASTGRDSRLADTQYF
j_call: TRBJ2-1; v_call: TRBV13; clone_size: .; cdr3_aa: CASSFGQVNEQFF
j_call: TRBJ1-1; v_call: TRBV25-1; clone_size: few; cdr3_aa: CASSDRDPLRGAFF
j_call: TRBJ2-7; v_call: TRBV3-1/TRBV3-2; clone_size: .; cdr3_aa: CASSQSLAGVYEQYF
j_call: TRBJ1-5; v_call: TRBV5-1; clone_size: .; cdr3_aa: CASSTDRGHGQPQHF
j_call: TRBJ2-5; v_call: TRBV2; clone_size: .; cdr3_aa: CASSETGGGETQYF
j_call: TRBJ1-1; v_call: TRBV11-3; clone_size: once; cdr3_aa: CASSLAGTEAFF
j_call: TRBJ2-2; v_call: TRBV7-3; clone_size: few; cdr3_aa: CASSKNSGLNTGELFF
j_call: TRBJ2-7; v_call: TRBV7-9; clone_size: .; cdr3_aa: CASTSDLSYEQYF
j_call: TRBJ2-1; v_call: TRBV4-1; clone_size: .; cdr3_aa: CASSQEASRGEQFF
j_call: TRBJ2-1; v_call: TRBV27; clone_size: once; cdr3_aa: CASSRGTNEQFF
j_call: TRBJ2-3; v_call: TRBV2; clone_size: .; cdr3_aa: CASSVQGFHTDTQYF
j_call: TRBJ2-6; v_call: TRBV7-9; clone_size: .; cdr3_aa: CAGRVRTGANVLTF
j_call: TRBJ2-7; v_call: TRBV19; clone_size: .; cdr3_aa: CASSIDSSYEQYF
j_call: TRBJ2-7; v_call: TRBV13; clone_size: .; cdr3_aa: CVSTRTNLFYEQYF
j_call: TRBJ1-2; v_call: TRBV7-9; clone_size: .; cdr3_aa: CASSLGTGDFDGYTF
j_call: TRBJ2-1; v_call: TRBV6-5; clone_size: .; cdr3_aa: CASSWGLAGDAVEQFF
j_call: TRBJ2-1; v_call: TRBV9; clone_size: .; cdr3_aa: CASSESGRALDEQFF
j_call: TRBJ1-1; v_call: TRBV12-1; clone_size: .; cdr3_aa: CASSSRGFRDTEAFF
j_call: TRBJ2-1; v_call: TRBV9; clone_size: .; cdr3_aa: CASSVERSGRRYNEQFF
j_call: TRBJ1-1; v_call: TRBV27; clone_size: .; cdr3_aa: CARTQGKVNTEAFF
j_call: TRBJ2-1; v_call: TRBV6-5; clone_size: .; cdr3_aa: CASSYGRGYNEQFF
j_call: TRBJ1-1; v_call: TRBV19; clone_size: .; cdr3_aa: CASSIRGTGVPEAFF
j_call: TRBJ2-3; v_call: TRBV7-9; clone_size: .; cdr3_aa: CASSLEVWGGTDTQYF
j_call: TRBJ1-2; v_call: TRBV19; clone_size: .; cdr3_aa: CASRSPGQVNYGYTF
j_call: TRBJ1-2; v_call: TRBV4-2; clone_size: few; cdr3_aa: CASSQEGGGEYSYGYTF
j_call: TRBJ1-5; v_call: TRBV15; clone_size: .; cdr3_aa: CATSRVRQSSYLGQPQHF
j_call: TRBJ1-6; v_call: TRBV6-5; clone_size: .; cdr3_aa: CASNIGRGFRSPLHF
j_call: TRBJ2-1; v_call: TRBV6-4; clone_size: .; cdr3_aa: CASSVQGTGDYNEQFF
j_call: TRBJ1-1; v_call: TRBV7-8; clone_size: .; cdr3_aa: CASSLFPLQGLNTEAFF
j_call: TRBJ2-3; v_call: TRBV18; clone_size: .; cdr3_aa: CASSFRDRSPDTQYF
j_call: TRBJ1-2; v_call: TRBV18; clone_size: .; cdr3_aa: CASSLTDLNYGYTF
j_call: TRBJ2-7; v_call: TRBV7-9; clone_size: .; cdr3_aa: CASSPRVPGTRSYEQYF
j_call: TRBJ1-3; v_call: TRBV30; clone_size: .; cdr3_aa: CATISEGPSGNTIYF
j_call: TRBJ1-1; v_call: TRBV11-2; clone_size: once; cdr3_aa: CASSLVPPTGENMNTEAFF
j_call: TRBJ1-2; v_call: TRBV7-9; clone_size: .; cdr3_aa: CASSLGSGLYGYTF